This T cell receptor (beta chain) was identified in a study of blood T cell repertoires in COVID-19. Across the study: Collection of acute and convalescent COVID-19 samples took place in the United States, Italy and Spain.

Germline V lookup: CDR1 SGHNT, CDR2 YENEEA. Trimming stripped 3 bases from V and 8 bases from J, with 11 bases between. The CDR3 runs 13 residues. In terms of age and location, participants ranged from roughly 18 to 100 years and lived in about 25 US areas. In the authors' workflow: Scientists estimated how many nucleated cells there were by amplifying reference gene primers. Some clones are missing from TCRdb's copy, which holds only in-frame ones; the method was immunoSEQ multiplex PCR. From that table come the V and J calls and clone size; the DNA was used to work out D and trimming. The table records roughly 290,000 clones, around 88% of them present only once. Only one count was recorded for this clone.

Material for sequencing was PBMCs or T cells enriched from blood (not recorded which). The sequence came from a woman between 40 and 55 years old who had recovered from COVID-19. This chain connects TRBV11-3 to TRBJ2-1, with a possible D match to TRBD1 (5 bases). The CDR3 nucleotides read TGTGCCAGCAGCTTCCGTCAGGGCGATGAGCAGTTCTTC. Encoded protein: CASSFRQGDEQFF. The full variable domain, in which reference TRBV11-3 and TRBJ2-1 provide the parts outside the CDR3, is EAGVVQSPRYKIIEKKQPVAFWCNPISGHNTLYWYLQNLGQGPELLIRYENEEAVDDSQLPKDRFSAERLKGVDSTLKIQPAELGDSAVYLCASSFRQGDEQFFGPGTRLTVL.